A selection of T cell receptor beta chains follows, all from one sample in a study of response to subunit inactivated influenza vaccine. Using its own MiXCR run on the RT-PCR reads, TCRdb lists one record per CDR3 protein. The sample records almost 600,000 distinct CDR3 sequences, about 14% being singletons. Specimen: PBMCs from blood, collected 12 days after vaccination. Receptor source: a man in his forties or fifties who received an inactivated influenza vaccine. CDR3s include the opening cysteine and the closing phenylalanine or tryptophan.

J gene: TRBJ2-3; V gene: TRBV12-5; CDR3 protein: CASGLGQTYSPDTQYF
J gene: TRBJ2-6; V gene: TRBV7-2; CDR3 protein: CASSSRGYGANVLTF
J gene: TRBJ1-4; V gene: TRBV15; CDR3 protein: CATSRDTGTTEEKLFF
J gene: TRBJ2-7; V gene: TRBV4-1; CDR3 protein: CASSQEGTAISYEQYF
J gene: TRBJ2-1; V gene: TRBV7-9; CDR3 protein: CASSLDTGPLYNEQFF
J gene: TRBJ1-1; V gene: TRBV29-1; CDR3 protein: CSVGDRMNTEAFF
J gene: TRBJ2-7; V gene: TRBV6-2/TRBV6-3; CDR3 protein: CASSYGGSGYEQYF
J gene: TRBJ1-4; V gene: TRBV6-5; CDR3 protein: CASSYSRGTNEKLFF
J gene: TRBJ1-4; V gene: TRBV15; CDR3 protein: CATSRAHLLANEKLFF
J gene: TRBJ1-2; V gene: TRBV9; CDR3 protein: CASSAGGGYTF
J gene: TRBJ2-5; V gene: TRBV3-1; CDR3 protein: CASSRLPQETQYF
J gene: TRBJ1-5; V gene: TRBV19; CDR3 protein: CASSIDHLTGGQPQHF
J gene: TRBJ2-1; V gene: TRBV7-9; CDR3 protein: CASSLGRWPYNEQFF
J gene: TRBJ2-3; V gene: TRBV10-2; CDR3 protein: CASSGRTSGGPVADTQYF
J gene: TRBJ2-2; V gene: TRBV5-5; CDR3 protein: CASSFLEVGDTGELFF
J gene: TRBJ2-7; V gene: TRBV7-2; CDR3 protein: CASSLGAAALSYEQYF
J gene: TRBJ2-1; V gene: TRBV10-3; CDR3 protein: CAISPTSLEQFF
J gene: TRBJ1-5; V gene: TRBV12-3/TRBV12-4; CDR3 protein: CASSFGQGGGRPQHF
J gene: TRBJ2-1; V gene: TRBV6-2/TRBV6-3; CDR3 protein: CASSQGKQFF
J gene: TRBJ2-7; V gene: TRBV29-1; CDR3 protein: CSVVAGTNFYEQYF
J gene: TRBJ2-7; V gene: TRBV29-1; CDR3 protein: CSASSGSTSYEQYF
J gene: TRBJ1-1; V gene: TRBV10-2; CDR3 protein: CASRSTGGAQAFF
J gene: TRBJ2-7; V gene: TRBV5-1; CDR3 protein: CASSGLQGYEQYF